Below, one TCR beta chain is given with its context. No antigen is known for it. Per-base quality was not reported, and no clone a single base away is much larger than it. Synthetic TCR analog templates were spiked into each PCR so that absolute template abundance could be estimated from read counts. The immunoSEQ assay used bias-controlled V and J gene primers to amplify TCRbeta CDR3 regions from genomic DNA. Sequencing of rearranged TCRbeta segments was performed at approximately 20X coverage. The original methods were these. Clustering was used to correct sequencing errors, and CDR3s were annotated against IMGT to assign V, D and J genes. Out-of-frame and stop-codon sequences were excluded, and only productive TCRbeta rearrangements were used in downstream analyses. Clonality was calculated as one minus the Shannon entropy normalized by the log of the number of unique productive sequences. Clones differing between time points or between blood and tumor were identified using Fisher's exact test with Benjamini-Hochberg correction, with an adjusted p below 0.01 applied as the threshold. TCRdb obtained this table from immuneACCESS and retained in-frame rearrangements with V and J assigned. These tables miss some clones; where compared with another copy, unresolved V genes account for less than half of the shortfall, and the remainder is unexplained. The DNA was the basis for D and trimming; V, J and clone size are from that table. For this sample there are approximately 110,000 clones; around 85% appear just once. The ten largest clones capture around 2.4% of the sample.

A cohort of approximately 31 patients with locally advanced or metastatic urothelial carcinoma, treated at Memorial Sloan Kettering on a trial protocol, was included. Peripheral blood mononuclear cells were collected pretreatment and during treatment, with between 1 and 8 total time points per patient. The Qiagen DNeasy Blood extraction kit was used to purify genomic DNA from total PBMCs and tumor samples. Collected pretreatment and during treatment, PBMCs were isolated and stored as previously described. This entry is derived from a study of PD-L1 blockade in urothelial cancer (dated 2017 in TCRdb). Turning to the overall study: Every patient began therapy in 2014 and was given atezolizumab 1,200 mg intravenously every 3 weeks. About 85% of the roughly 30 patients were males with bladder-origin urothelial cancer, and about 60% of the 29 reported a prior smoking history. An ECOG performance status of 0 or 1 was recorded for the patients, and 0 to 3 prior chemotherapy regimens had been received by the patients. Blood samples were analyzed 3 weeks after the start of treatment (second dose) and 6 weeks after the start of treatment. Blood samples gave a median of 141,255 T cells and 80,000 or so unique TCRs, with a median clonality of about 0.078. Somatic, immune and clinical correlates of response to PD-L1 blockade with atezolizumab in urothelial cancer were the focus of an exploratory multi-omic analysis. Pretreatment tumor samples, along with matched peripheral blood serially collected before and after atezolizumab treatment, were subjected to TCR sequencing. Progression-free survival longer than 6 months counted as durable clinical benefit, and TCR features were additionally tested against both progression-free and overall survival. In the same patients who had TCR sequencing, pretreatment tumors also underwent whole exome sequencing and RNA sequencing. About 10 patients reached durable clinical benefit, while some 19 patients did not. Approximately 30 patients had pretreatment blood TCR-seq, 24 had at least one posttreatment blood collection, and 24 had tumor TCR-seq.

The study at large found these results: Among patients with durable benefit, tumor-associated TCR clones showed greater expansion in peripheral blood 3 weeks after treatment started (n ≈ 22, p = 0.022). Small sample size (n ≈ 28) and many exploratory analyses mean the results are intended to be hypothesis-generating. Improved progression-free and overall survival was found to be associated with pretreatment peripheral blood TCR clonality below the median.

Taken from the germline V gene, the CDR1 and CDR2 loops are SGHRS and YFSETQ. V is pruned by 1 base and J by 7 bases, leaving 3 bases of the junction without a gene match. The cysteine opens and the phenylalanine closes a CDR3 of 14 amino acids. Only the CDR3 DNA stays, 42 bases, in frame from base 1. Recombination linked TRBV5-1 to TRBJ2-1; 9 central nucleotides agree with TRBD2. The source was PBMCs, collected around atezolizumab (anti-PD-L1) treatment. This TCR was sampled from a man aged 45-60 years with urothelial cancer. The CDR3 region: CASSLLAGVNEQFF. The DNA sequence is given as TGCGCCAGCAGCTTGTTAGCGGGAGTGAATGAGCAGTTCTTC.